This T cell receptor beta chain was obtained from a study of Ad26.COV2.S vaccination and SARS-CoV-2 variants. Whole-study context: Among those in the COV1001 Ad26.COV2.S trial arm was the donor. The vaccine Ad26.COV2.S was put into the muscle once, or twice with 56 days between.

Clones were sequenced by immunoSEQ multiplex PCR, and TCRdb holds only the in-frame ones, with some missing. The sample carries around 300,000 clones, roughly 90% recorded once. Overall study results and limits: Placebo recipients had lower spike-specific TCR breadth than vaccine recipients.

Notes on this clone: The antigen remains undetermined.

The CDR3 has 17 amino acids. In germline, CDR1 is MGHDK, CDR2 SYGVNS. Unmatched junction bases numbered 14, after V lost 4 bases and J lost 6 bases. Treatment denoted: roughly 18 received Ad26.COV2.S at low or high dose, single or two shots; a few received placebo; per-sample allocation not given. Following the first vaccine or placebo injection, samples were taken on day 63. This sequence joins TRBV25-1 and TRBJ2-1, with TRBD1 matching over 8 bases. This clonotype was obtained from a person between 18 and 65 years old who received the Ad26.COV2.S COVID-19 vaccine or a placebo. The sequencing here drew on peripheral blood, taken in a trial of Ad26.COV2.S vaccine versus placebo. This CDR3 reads CASSARQGSRRGNEQFF. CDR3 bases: TGTGCCAGCAGTGCGAGACAGGGGTCGCGGAGAGGCAATGAGCAGTTCTTC.